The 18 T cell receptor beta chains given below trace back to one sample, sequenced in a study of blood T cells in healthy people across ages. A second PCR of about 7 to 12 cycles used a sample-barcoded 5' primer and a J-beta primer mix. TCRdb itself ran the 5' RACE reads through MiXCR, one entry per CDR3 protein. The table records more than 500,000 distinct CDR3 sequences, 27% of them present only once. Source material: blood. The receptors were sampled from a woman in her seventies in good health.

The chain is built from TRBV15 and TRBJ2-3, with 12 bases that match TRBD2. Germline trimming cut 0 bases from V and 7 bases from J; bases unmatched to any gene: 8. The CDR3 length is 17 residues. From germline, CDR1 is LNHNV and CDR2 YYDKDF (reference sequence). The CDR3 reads CATSRDFGGLAGHTQYF. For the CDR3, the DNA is TGTGCCACCAGCAGAGATTTTGGAGGACTAGCGGGGCATACGCAGTATTTT.

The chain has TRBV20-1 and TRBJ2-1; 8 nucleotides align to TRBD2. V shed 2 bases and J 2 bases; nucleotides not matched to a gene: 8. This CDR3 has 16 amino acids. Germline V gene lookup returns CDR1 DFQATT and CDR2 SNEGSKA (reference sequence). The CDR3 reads CSARFSRGAAYNEQFF. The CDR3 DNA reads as TGCAGTGCTAGATTCTCGCGGGGGGCTGCCTACAATGAGCAGTTCTTC.

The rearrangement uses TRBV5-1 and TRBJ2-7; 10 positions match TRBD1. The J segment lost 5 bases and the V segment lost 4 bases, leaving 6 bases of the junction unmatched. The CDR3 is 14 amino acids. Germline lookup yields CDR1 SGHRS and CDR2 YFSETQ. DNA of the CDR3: TGCGCCAGCAGCCCGGGACAGGGGAAGGACGAGCAGTACTTC. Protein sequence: CASSPGQGKDEQYF.

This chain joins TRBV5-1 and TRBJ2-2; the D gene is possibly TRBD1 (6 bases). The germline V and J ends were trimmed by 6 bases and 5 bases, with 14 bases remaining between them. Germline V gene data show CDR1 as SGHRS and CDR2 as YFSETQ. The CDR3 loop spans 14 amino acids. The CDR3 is CASTDQRGTGELFF. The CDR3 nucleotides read TGCGCCAGCACCGACCAGAGGGGGACCGGGGAGCTGTTTTTT.

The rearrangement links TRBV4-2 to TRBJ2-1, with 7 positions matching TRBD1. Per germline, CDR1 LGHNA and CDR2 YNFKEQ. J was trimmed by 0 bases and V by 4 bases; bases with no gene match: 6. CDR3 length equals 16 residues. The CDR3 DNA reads TGTGCCAGCAGCCGAGGGACAGAGAGCTCCTACAATGAGCAGTTCTTC. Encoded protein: CASSRGTESSYNEQFF.

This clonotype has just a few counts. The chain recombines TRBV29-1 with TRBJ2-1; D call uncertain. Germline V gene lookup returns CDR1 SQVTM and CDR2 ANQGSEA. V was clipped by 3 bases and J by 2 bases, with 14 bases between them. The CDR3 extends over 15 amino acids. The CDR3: CSVEMLGQTYNEQFF. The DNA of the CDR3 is TGCAGCGTTGAGATGCTAGGGCAGACCTACAATGAGCAGTTCTTC.

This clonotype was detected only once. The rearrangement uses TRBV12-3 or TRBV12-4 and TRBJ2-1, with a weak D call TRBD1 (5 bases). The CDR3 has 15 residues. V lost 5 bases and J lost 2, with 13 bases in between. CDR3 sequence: CASSPQGNAYNEQFF. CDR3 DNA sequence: TGTGCCAGCAGTCCCCAGGGTAACGCCTACAATGAGCAGTTCTTC.

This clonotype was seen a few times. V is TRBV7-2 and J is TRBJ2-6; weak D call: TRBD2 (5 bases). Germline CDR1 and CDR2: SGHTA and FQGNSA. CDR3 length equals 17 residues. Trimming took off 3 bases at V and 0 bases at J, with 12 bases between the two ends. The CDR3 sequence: CASSLRAGSSGANVLTF. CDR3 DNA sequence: TGTGCCAGCAGCTTGAGGGCGGGCAGCTCTGGGGCCAACGTCCTGACTTTC.

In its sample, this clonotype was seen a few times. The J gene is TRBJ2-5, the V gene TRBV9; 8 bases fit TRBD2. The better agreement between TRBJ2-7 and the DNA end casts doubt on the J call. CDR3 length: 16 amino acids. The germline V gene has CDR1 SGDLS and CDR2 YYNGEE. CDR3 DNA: TGTGCCAGCAGCTCGAAGGTTCGGGGGGGGTTCGACGAGCAGTACTTC. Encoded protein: CASSSKVRGGFDEQYF.

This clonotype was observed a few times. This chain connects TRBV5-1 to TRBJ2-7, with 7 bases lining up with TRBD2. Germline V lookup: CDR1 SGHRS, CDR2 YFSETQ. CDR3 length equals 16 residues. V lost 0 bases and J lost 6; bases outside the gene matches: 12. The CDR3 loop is CASSLAASVSGGEQYF. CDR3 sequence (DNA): TGCGCCAGCAGCTTGGCGGCAAGTGTTTCGGGGGGCGAGCAGTACTTC.

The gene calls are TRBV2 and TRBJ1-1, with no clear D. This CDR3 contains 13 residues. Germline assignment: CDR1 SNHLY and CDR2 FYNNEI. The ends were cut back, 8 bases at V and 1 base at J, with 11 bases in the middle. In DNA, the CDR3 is TGTGCCAGCGGGCTTACGGGGAACACTGAAGCTTTCTTT. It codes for CASGLTGNTEAFF.

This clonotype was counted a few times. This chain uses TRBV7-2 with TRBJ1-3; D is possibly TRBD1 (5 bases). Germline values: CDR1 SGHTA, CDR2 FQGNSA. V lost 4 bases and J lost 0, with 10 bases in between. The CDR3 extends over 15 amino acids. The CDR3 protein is CASSWGRTSGNTIYF. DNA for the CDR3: TGTGCCAGCAGCTGGGGACGGACCTCTGGAAACACCATATATTTT.

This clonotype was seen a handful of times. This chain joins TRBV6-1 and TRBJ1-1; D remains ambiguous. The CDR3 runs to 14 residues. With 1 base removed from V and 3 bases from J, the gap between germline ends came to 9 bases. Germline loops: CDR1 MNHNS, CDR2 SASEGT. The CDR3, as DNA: TGTGCCAGCAGTGAAGTGTTGGCACACACTGAAGCTTTCTTT. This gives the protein CASSEVLAHTEAFF.

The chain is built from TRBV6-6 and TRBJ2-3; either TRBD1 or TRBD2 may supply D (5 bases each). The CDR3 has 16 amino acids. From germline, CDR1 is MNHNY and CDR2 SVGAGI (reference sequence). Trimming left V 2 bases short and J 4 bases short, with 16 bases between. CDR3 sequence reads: CASSYRGEGHPDTQYF. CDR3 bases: TGTGCCAGCAGTTACCGGGGCGAAGGTCACCCAGATACGCAGTATTTT.

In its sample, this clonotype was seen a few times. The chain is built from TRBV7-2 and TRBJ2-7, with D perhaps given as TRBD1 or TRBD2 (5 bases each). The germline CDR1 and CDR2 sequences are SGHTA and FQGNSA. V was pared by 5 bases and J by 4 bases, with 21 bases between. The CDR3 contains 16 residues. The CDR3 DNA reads TGTGCCAGCAGCCAAGGGACCGTGGGGCAAAGGTACGAGCAGTACTTC. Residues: CASSQGTVGQRYEQYF.

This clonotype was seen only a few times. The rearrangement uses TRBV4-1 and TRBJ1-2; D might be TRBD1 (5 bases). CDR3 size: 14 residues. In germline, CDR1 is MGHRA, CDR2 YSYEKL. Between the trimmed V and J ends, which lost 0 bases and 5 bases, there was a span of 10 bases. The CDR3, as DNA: TGCGCCAGCAGCCAAGACGGGGCAGAATATGGCTACACCTTC. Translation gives CASSQDGAEYGYTF.

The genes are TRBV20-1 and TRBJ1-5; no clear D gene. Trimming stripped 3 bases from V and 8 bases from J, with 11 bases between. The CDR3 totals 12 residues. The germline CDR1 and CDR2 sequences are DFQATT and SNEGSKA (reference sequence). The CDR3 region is CSASFSNEPQHF. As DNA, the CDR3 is TGCAGTGCTAGCTTTAGTAATGAGCCCCAGCATTTT.

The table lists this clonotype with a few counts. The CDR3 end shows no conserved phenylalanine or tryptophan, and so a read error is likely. Here the CDR3 DNA reads TGTGCCAGCTCACTGACAGCCCAAGAGACCCAGTACCTC. Its translation is CASSLTAQETQYL. The rearrangement joins TRBV18 to TRBJ2-5; D is possibly TRBD1 (5 bases). The V gene's germline CDR1 is KGHSH and CDR2 LQKENI. The CDR3 extends over 13 amino acids. V lost 4 bases and J 1 base, leaving 7 bases between the germline ends.